Sequencing of this TCR beta chain was carried out in a study of T cell responses to AZD1222 COVID-19 vaccine. The method was immunoSEQ multiplex PCR; TCRdb's version includes in-frame clones alone and lacks a portion of them. In the table there are 150,000 to 180,000 clones, approximately 87% of which are singletons. The CDR3 spans 14 residues. From germline, CDR1 is MNHEY and CDR2 SVGAGI. The V segment lost 7 bases and the J segment 4 bases; nucleotides outside the gene matches: 6. This TCR was recovered from an adult in good health. J is TRBJ2-1 and V is TRBV6-5, with 8 bases fitting TRBD2. This material consisted of peripheral blood, taken on day 0 of MenACWY control vaccination. In nucleotides, the CDR3 is TGTGCCAGCAAGGGACTAGAAGTGTACAATGAGCAGTTCTTC. Translating it yields CASKGLEVYNEQFF.